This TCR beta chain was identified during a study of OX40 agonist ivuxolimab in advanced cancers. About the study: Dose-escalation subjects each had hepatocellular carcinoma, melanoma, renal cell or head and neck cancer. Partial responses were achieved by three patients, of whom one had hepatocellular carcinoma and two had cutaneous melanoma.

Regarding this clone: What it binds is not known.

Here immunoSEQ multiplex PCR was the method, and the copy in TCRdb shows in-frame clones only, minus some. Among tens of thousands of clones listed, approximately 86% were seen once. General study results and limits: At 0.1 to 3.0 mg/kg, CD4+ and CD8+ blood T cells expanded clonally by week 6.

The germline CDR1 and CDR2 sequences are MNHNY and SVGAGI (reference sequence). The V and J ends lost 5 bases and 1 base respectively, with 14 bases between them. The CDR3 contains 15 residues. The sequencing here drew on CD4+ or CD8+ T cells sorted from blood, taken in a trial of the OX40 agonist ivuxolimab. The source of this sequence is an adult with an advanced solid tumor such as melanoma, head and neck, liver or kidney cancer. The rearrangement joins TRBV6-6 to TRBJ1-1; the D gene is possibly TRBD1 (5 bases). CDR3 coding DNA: TGTGCCAGCAGTGATCCGGGACGGACGAACACTGAAGCTTTCTTT. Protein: CASSDPGRTNTEAFF.